This TCR beta chain derives from a study of blood T cell repertoires in COVID-19. Assay used: immunoSEQ multiplex PCR; TCRdb lists only in-frame clones, some missing. This table holds about 250,000 clones, 86% found once. Trimming took off 5 bases at V and 8 bases at J, with 19 bases between the two ends. From germline, CDR1 is SGHTA and CDR2 FQGNSA. The CDR3 totals 15 residues. The sequencing sample was made of PBMCs or T cells enriched from blood (not recorded which). The gene calls are TRBV7-2 and TRBJ1-3; tentatively, D is TRBD1 (6 bases). This TCR was recovered from a man aged 18 to 29 who had recovered from COVID-19. The CDR3 DNA is TGTGCCAGCAGCGGCCGAGGGCAGGGGACGGACACCATATATTTT. This sequence encodes CASSGRGQGTDTIYF.